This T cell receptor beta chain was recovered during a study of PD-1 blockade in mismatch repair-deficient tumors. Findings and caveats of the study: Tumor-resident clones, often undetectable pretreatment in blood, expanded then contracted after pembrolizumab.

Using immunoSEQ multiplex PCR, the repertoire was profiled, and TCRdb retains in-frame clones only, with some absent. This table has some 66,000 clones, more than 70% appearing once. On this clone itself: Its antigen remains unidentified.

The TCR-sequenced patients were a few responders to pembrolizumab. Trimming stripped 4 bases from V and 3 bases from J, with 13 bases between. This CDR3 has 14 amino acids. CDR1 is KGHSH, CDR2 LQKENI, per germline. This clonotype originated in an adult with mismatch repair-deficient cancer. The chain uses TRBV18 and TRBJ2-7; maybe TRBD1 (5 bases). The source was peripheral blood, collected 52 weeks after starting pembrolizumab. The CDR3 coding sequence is TGTGCCAGCTCACGTGAAGGGGTGGGCTACGAGCAGTACTTC. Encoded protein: CASSREGVGYEQYF.